These T cell receptor beta chains were read from a single sample in a study of blood T cell repertoires in COVID-19. Clones were sequenced by immunoSEQ multiplex PCR, and TCRdb holds only the in-frame ones, with some missing. The table records 200,000 to 250,000 clones, about 86% of them present only once. Specimen: peripheral blood. The receptors were gathered from a man between 18 and 29 years old with active or convalescent COVID-19. The CDR3 runs from the conserved cysteine through the conserved F or W.

V gene: TRBV12-3/TRBV12-4
J gene: TRBJ2-7
CDR3 protein: CASSLGQGEQYF

V gene: TRBV2
J gene: TRBJ2-4
CDR3 protein: CASSSGKAGLDIQYF

V gene: TRBV4-3
J gene: TRBJ1-2
CDR3 protein: CASSQDRNYGYTF

V gene: TRBV30
J gene: TRBJ2-2
CDR3 protein: CAWTPGLAGELFF

V gene: TRBV9
J gene: TRBJ2-2
CDR3 protein: CASSTGTSGRSRNTGELFF

V gene: TRBV27
J gene: TRBJ2-1
CDR3 protein: CASSLVGGPYNEQFF

V gene: TRBV19
J gene: TRBJ1-1
CDR3 protein: CASRRFRGQLNTEAFF

V gene: TRBV6-5
J gene: TRBJ2-1
CDR3 protein: CASSSGTSSYNEQFF

V gene: TRBV2
J gene: TRBJ1-3
CDR3 protein: CASSEAPGRFSGNTIYF

V gene: TRBV20-1
J gene: TRBJ1-2
CDR3 protein: CSASSTMGAQIYGYTF

V gene: TRBV11-2
J gene: TRBJ2-2
CDR3 protein: CASSLRGSTGELFF

V gene: TRBV9
J gene: TRBJ2-5
CDR3 protein: CASSVPTGGRETQYF

V gene: TRBV7-2
J gene: TRBJ2-7
CDR3 protein: CASSSLPQDSSYEQYF

V gene: TRBV5-6
J gene: TRBJ2-7
CDR3 protein: CASSWRGTGVSYEQYF

V gene: TRBV27
J gene: TRBJ1-2
CDR3 protein: CASSLGGLNGYTF

V gene: TRBV5-1
J gene: TRBJ1-1
CDR3 protein: CASSLAGLRDRDRCFF

V gene: TRBV12-5
J gene: TRBJ1-1
CDR3 protein: CASGLVAGGQRTEAFF

V gene: TRBV5-4
J gene: TRBJ2-2
CDR3 protein: CASSQVSGRVGGELFF

V gene: TRBV19
J gene: TRBJ2-3
CDR3 protein: CASSPVGGDTQYF

V gene: TRBV4-1
J gene: TRBJ1-5
CDR3 protein: CASSHPPDRSYSNQPQHF

V gene: TRBV5-1
J gene: TRBJ1-5
CDR3 protein: CASSSGQGQQPQHF

V gene: TRBV3-1/TRBV3-2
J gene: TRBJ2-7
CDR3 protein: CASSPGLAYYEQYF

V gene: TRBV20-1
J gene: TRBJ2-1
CDR3 protein: CSVRDNEQFF

V gene: TRBV27
J gene: TRBJ1-1
CDR3 protein: CASSLGRGHTEAFF

V gene: TRBV20-1
J gene: TRBJ2-7
CDR3 protein: CSASGRDYEQYF

V gene: TRBV29-1
J gene: TRBJ2-1
CDR3 protein: CSVSGTGERQFF

V gene: TRBV27
J gene: TRBJ1-4
CDR3 protein: CASSARTGGGGEKLFF

V gene: TRBV19
J gene: TRBJ2-4
CDR3 protein: CASSPGQGMAKNIQYF

V gene: TRBV3-1/TRBV3-2
J gene: TRBJ2-3
CDR3 protein: CASSQGNRGTDTQYF

V gene: TRBV28
J gene: TRBJ1-5
CDR3 protein: CASSPGNNQPQHF

V gene: TRBV3-1/TRBV3-2
J gene: TRBJ1-1
CDR3 protein: CASSFQGAHTEAFF

V gene: TRBV10-3
J gene: TRBJ2-7
CDR3 protein: CAISGDRGGGYEQYF

V gene: TRBV10-3
J gene: TRBJ2-1
CDR3 protein: CAISERATTPNEQFF

V gene: TRBV19
J gene: TRBJ1-6
CDR3 protein: CASSAQTGDGSPLHF

V gene: TRBV5-1
J gene: TRBJ2-1
CDR3 protein: CASSGSGSRNNEQFF

V gene: TRBV10-2
J gene: TRBJ1-5
CDR3 protein: CASSVTGDRPQHF

V gene: TRBV4-2
J gene: TRBJ2-1
CDR3 protein: CASSQGVGWTSSYNEQFF

V gene: TRBV11-1
J gene: TRBJ2-5
CDR3 protein: CATEGQGKETQYF

V gene: TRBV30
J gene: TRBJ1-6
CDR3 protein: CAWTGGNNSPLHF

V gene: TRBV7-3
J gene: TRBJ1-2
CDR3 protein: CASSLTQGNGYTF

V gene: TRBV7-8
J gene: TRBJ1-4
CDR3 protein: CASSLALGRGAEKLFF

V gene: TRBV24-1
J gene: TRBJ2-2
CDR3 protein: CATSTGTSGTSNTGELFF

V gene: TRBV28
J gene: TRBJ2-3
CDR3 protein: CASSPPGDTQYF

V gene: TRBV2
J gene: TRBJ1-3
CDR3 protein: CATRAGPGNTIYF

V gene: TRBV12-3/TRBV12-4
J gene: TRBJ1-1
CDR3 protein: CASSLLRTEAFF

V gene: TRBV18
J gene: TRBJ2-2
CDR3 protein: CASSPSLTGELFF

V gene: TRBV27
J gene: TRBJ1-2
CDR3 protein: CASRAGQPYGYTF